This is a list of T cell receptor beta chains from one sample in a study of blood T cell repertoires in COVID-19. Sequenced by immunoSEQ multiplex PCR; TCRdb stores in-frame clones only, minus some. The table shows 200,000 to 250,000 clones, with approximately 91% occurring only once. The specimen was peripheral blood. The receptors here all came from a man in his fifties or sixties with COVID-19, enrolled during active disease. Both conserved end residues are part of each CDR3. A D gene is named only where the DNA matches it firmly. Not every row has a clone size; where given, it reads once, few, many or a size class.

V gene: TRBV5-5; J gene: TRBJ2-1; clone size: -; D gene: -; CDR3 DNA: TGTGCCAGCAGCTTGGTAGCTTACAATGAGCAGTTCTTC; CDR3 protein: CASSLVAYNEQFF
V gene: TRBV28; J gene: TRBJ1-2; clone size: -; D gene: TRBD1; CDR3 DNA: TGTGCCAGCAGAACCGGGACAGGTCCTTCGGACTCGGGCTACACCTTC; CDR3 protein: CASRTGTGPSDSGYTF
V gene: TRBV6-5; J gene: TRBJ1-6; clone size: -; D gene: TRBD1; CDR3 DNA: TGTGCCAGCAGTAACAGGGGGCAAGGTTCACCCCTCCACTTT; CDR3 protein: CASSNRGQGSPLHF
V gene: TRBV5-1; J gene: TRBJ2-3; clone size: -; D gene: TRBD2; CDR3 DNA: TGCGCCAGCAGCCGCGGGACTAGCGGCACAGATACGCAGTATTTT; CDR3 protein: CASSRGTSGTDTQYF
V gene: TRBV12-5; J gene: TRBJ2-7; clone size: -; D gene: -; CDR3 DNA: TGTGCTAGTGGTTTTGGGACTTACGAGCAGTACTTC; CDR3 protein: CASGFGTYEQYF
V gene: TRBV24-1; J gene: TRBJ2-5; clone size: -; D gene: TRBD1; CDR3 DNA: TGTGCCACCAGTGATGGCAGGGGGCGAGAGACCCAGTACTTC; CDR3 protein: CATSDGRGRETQYF
V gene: TRBV25-1; J gene: TRBJ2-1; clone size: once; D gene: -; CDR3 DNA: TGTGCCAGCGGAGGAGGGTACGAGCAGTTCTTC; CDR3 protein: CASGGGYEQFF
V gene: TRBV30; J gene: TRBJ1-1; clone size: once; D gene: TRBD1; CDR3 DNA: TGTGCCTGGAGTGTACAGGGGGACACTGAAGCTTTCTTT; CDR3 protein: CAWSVQGDTEAFF
V gene: TRBV7-2; J gene: TRBJ1-1; clone size: -; D gene: -; CDR3 DNA: TGTGCCAGCAGCACGGACAGCAACATGAACACTGAAGCTTTCTTT; CDR3 protein: CASSTDSNMNTEAFF
V gene: TRBV2; J gene: TRBJ2-5; clone size: -; D gene: TRBD2; CDR3 DNA: TGTGCCAGCAGAGGGACTAGCGGGACCCAAGAGACCCAGTACTTC; CDR3 protein: CASRGTSGTQETQYF
V gene: TRBV4-3; J gene: TRBJ2-1; clone size: once; D gene: TRBD1; CDR3 DNA: TGCGCCAGCAGCCAGGGAAGGGGGCAACTCAATGAGCAGTTCTTC; CDR3 protein: CASSQGRGQLNEQFF
V gene: TRBV4-3; J gene: TRBJ2-1; clone size: -; D gene: -; CDR3 DNA: TGCGCCAGCAGCCAAGAAGGGGATCAGCAGTTCTTC; CDR3 protein: CASSQEGDQQFF
V gene: TRBV19; J gene: TRBJ2-1; clone size: -; D gene: -; CDR3 DNA: TGTGCCAGTAGTATAGCACAAGAATTTTACAATGAGCAGTTCTTC; CDR3 protein: CASSIAQEFYNEQFF
V gene: TRBV6-6; J gene: TRBJ2-5; clone size: -; D gene: -; CDR3 DNA: TGTGCCAGCAGTTACGATTCAGGACAGTGGGAAGAGACCCAGTACTTC; CDR3 protein: CASSYDSGQWEETQYF
V gene: TRBV4-1; J gene: TRBJ1-6; clone size: few; D gene: -; CDR3 DNA: TGCGCCAGCAGCCAAGAACGCGGGGCAAGAACGGGACTCCAACTCCACTTT; CDR3 protein: CASSQERGARTGLQLHF
V gene: TRBV27; J gene: TRBJ2-1; clone size: -; D gene: -; CDR3 DNA: TGTGCCAGCAGTCCCCCCCAGGGGCGATCCTCCTACAATGAGCAGTTCTTC; CDR3 protein: CASSPPQGRSSYNEQFF
V gene: TRBV11-2; J gene: TRBJ1-4; clone size: once; D gene: -; CDR3 DNA: TGTGCCAGCAGCTTAGCAAGAACCGGACAAGGTGAAAAACTGTTTTTT; CDR3 protein: CASSLARTGQGEKLFF
V gene: TRBV25-1; J gene: TRBJ2-3; clone size: -; D gene: TRBD1; CDR3 DNA: TGTGCCAGCAGCCCAAGGACAGGGGGCACAGATACGCAGTATTTT; CDR3 protein: CASSPRTGGTDTQYF
V gene: TRBV11-1; J gene: TRBJ2-1; clone size: few; D gene: TRBD1; CDR3 DNA: TGTGCCAGCAGCTTGGGCAGGGGGCTATACAATGAGCAGTTCTTC; CDR3 protein: CASSLGRGLYNEQFF
V gene: TRBV3-1/TRBV3-2; J gene: TRBJ2-2; clone size: once; D gene: -; CDR3 DNA: TGTGCCAGCAGCCAAGACCTGGCAAACACCGGGGAGCTGTTTTTT; CDR3 protein: CASSQDLANTGELFF
V gene: TRBV4-1; J gene: TRBJ1-2; clone size: -; D gene: TRBD1; CDR3 DNA: TGCGCCAGCAGCCAAGATGTACAGGGGGCTTCGGGCGGCTACACCTTC; CDR3 protein: CASSQDVQGASGGYTF
V gene: TRBV28; J gene: TRBJ2-7; clone size: once; D gene: TRBD2; CDR3 DNA: TGTGCCAGCAGTTTGTGGACTAGCGGGGATGGGGGGTTCGAGCAGTACTTC; CDR3 protein: CASSLWTSGDGGFEQYF
V gene: TRBV6-6; J gene: TRBJ1-6; clone size: -; D gene: TRBD1; CDR3 DNA: TGTGCCAGCGCGGACAGGGGGCGCGGGAATTCACCCCTCCACTTT; CDR3 protein: CASADRGRGNSPLHF
V gene: TRBV2; J gene: TRBJ2-1; clone size: -; D gene: TRBD2; CDR3 DNA: TGTGCCAGCAGTTGGGGGGGGACTAGACAGTTCTTC; CDR3 protein: CASSWGGTRQFF
V gene: TRBV19; J gene: TRBJ2-7; clone size: -; D gene: TRBD1; CDR3 DNA: TGTGCCGTGTCACAGGGGTTCACCTACGAGCAGTACTTC; CDR3 protein: CAVSQGFTYEQYF
V gene: TRBV11-2; J gene: TRBJ2-1; clone size: -; D gene: TRBD1; CDR3 DNA: TGTGCCAGCAGTAACCGGGACAGGGGCCACAATGAGCAGTTCTTC; CDR3 protein: CASSNRDRGHNEQFF